The 10 T cell receptor beta chains in this list originate from one sample, sequenced in a study of blood T cells in healthy people across ages. Together with a sample-barcoded 5' primer, a J-beta primer mix was included in a second PCR lasting roughly 6 to 12 cycles. Each CDR3 protein gets one entry after TCRdb re-called the 5' RACE reads with MiXCR. The sample shows around 1.5 million distinct CDR3 sequences, approximately 38% of them seen only once. The sequencing sample was made of blood. The receptors come from a woman between 18 and 30 years old in good health.

The V call is TRBV11-2, the J call TRBJ2-7, with D perhaps TRBD2 (6 bases). Germline V gives CDR1 SGHAT, CDR2 FQNNGV. V lost 2 bases and J lost 1, with 15 bases in between. CDR3 length: 16 residues. The CDR3 loop is CASSLSSLALSYEQYF. As DNA, the CDR3 is TGTGCCAGCAGCTTAAGTTCGCTAGCGCTTTCCTACGAGCAGTACTTC.

This clonotype was recorded only once. This chain connects TRBV20-1 to TRBJ1-5; 10 bases map to TRBD1. The CDR3 runs to 15 residues. The V segment lost 5 bases and the J segment 2 bases; nucleotides outside the gene matches: 6. Germline loops: CDR1 DFQATT, CDR2 SNEGSKA (reference sequence). The CDR3 sequence: CSAVTGTGGNQPQHF. CDR3 nucleotides: TGCAGTGCTGTCACCGGGACAGGGGGCAATCAGCCCCAGCATTTT.

This chain links TRBV12-3 or TRBV12-4 with TRBJ2-7, with 11 bases matching TRBD2. The trim removed 6 bases at V and 7 bases at J, leaving 11 bases unmatched. This CDR3 comprises 15 residues. CDR3 coding DNA: TGTGCCAGCAGCGTGACTAGCGGGGAATACAATGAGCAGTACTTC. Encoded protein: CASSVTSGEYNEQYF.

This chain joins TRBV10-3 and TRBJ1-2; D call uncertain. The CDR3 spans 13 residues. The germline CDR1 and CDR2 sequences are ENHRY and SYGVKD. V was clipped by 3 bases and J by 4 bases, with 9 bases between them. The CDR3 is CAISEGERYGYTF. Written as DNA, the CDR3 is TGTGCCATCAGTGAAGGAGAACGCTATGGCTACACCTTC.

This clonotype was observed at least ten times. The rearrangement links TRBV9 to TRBJ2-5; tentative D call: TRBD1 (5 bases). CDR1 is SGDLS, CDR2 YYNGEE, per germline. V was trimmed by 5 bases and J by 2 bases, leaving 7 bases between them. This CDR3 is built from 12 residues. This CDR3 is CASSKGQETQYF. The CDR3 nucleotides are TGTGCCAGCAGTAAGGGGCAAGAGACCCAGTACTTC. The full variable domain, completed using reference TRBV9 and TRBJ2-5, is DSGVTQTPKHLITATGQRVTLRCSPRSGDLSVYWYQQSLDQGLQFLIQYYNGEERAKGNILERFSAQQFPDLHSELNLSSLELGDSALYFCASSKGQETQYFGPGTRLLVL.

The rearrangement links TRBV11-2 to TRBJ2-1, with 9 bases aligning to TRBD1. The CDR3 loop spans 16 amino acids. From germline, CDR1 is SGHAT and CDR2 FQNNGV. The junction had 6 bases not matched to a gene; V was cut back by 4 bases and J by 2 bases. CDR3 DNA sequence: TGTGCCAGCAGCTCCCAGACAGGGGGGACCTACAATGAGCAGTTCTTC. Translated, it gives CASSSQTGGTYNEQFF.

This clonotype was seen a few times. The rearrangement links TRBV7-9 to TRBJ2-4, with 10 bases lining up with TRBD2. With the DNA end fitting TRBJ2-7 better, the J assignment may be wrong. The CDR3 runs to 14 residues. Germline V gives CDR1 SEHNR, CDR2 FQNEAQ (reference sequence). CDR3 region: CASSKASGSIEQYF. Written as DNA, the CDR3 is TGTGCCAGCAGCAAAGCTAGCGGGAGCATCGAGCAGTACTTC.

CDR3 coding DNA: TGTGCCAGCAGTTGCGGGACAGGGAACAATGAGCAGTTCTTC. Protein sequence: CASSCGTGNNEQFF. The chain couples TRBV6-5 to TRBJ2-1, with 9 nucleotides matching TRBD1. After removal of 4 bases from V and 5 bases from J, the junction contained 3 bases not matched to a gene. Germline values: CDR1 MNHEY, CDR2 SVGAGI. The CDR3 has 14 amino acids.

Only a few counts were recorded for this clonotype. The chain uses TRBV21-1 and TRBJ1-5; the D call in the table, TRBD1, was not verified against the DNA. TRBV21-1 is a documented pseudogene. The CDR3 sequence is 14 residues long. Here the CDR3 reads CAPPGGASNQPQHF. CDR3 DNA sequence: TGTGCCCCCCCGGGGGGGGCTAGCAATCAGCCCCAGCATTTT.

The genes are TRBV12-3 or TRBV12-4 and TRBJ2-3; D might be TRBD2 (5 bases). Trimming pared 6 bases from V and 3 bases from J, leaving 10 bases between. The CDR3 has 13 residues. As DNA, the CDR3 is TGTGCCAGCAGGAGGGATGTGACAGATACGCAGTATTTT. This translates into CASRRDVTDTQYF.